This T cell receptor beta chain appears in the sequencing data of a study of blood T cell repertoires in COVID-19. Study context: The United States, Italy and Spain supplied acute and convalescent COVID-19 samples.

Germline V gene sequence: CDR1 SGHTA, CDR2 FQGTGA. Germline trimming cut 5 bases from V and 6 bases from J; bases unmatched to any gene: 7. This CDR3 has 13 amino acids. The method was immunoSEQ multiplex PCR; TCRdb's version includes in-frame clones alone and lacks a portion of them. The repertoire includes more than 85,000 clones, approximately 87% of them detected once, and 6% to 7% sits in the top ten. The sequenced sample consisted of peripheral blood. This TCR was recovered from a woman aged 45-65 years with acute or convalescent COVID-19. The rearrangement uses TRBV7-3 and TRBJ2-7; 7 positions agree with TRBD1. DNA for the CDR3: TGTGCCAGCAGCGCAGGGGGTGGAGGCGAGCAGTACTTC. Its protein product is CASSAGGGGEQYF.